Sequencing of this T cell receptor beta chain was carried out in a study of regulatory T cells in long-lasting Graves disease. Study-level background: Disease was considered persistent Graves' disease after over 5 years of antithyroid drugs (with positive TSH receptor antibodies). Findings of the study overall: Between persistent patients, 2,500 to 3,500 public clonotypes were shared, exceeding the approximately 900 shared between new patients. For persistent Graves' patients, TCR diversity was lower than for newly diagnosed ones.

Arm-PCR of CDR3 regions and iRepertoire HTBI primers were the basis on which TCR beta libraries were built. TCRdb analysed the multiplex PCR reads with MiXCR anew, one entry per CDR3 protein. The sample includes roughly 500,000 distinct CDR3 sequences, roughly 21% of them seen just once. V was trimmed by 0 bases and J by 4 bases, leaving 7 bases between them. The CDR3 consists of 14 residues. Germline CDR1 SGHDT, CDR2 YYEEEE. The time point denotes: persistent/refractory GD, antithyroid drugs over 5 years with positive TRAb. Extracted PBMC RNA gave rise to the TCR library. This clonotype was detected a few times. Its antigen is as yet unknown.

This clonotype was obtained from a female donor with Graves disease. The chain couples TRBV5-6 to TRBJ2-2; no clear D. Here the sequenced sample was peripheral blood mononuclear cells (PBMCs), taken when the disease was refractory, from a patient treated with antithyroid drugs. This chain's CDR3 is CASSLVLGTGELFF. The CDR3 nucleotides are TGTGCCAGCAGCTTGGTTTTGGGCACCGGGGAGCTGTTTTTT.